This TCR beta chain was retrieved from a study of blood T cell repertoires in COVID-19. Study information: From the United States, Italy and Spain came samples of acute and convalescent COVID-19. From T cells, B-cell-depleted T cells, or PBMCs came the material, which was cDNA or gDNA.

CDR3 length equals 17 residues. Germline loops: CDR1 MNHEY, CDR2 SMNVEV (reference sequence). V trimming: 6 bases; J trimming: 1 base; junction bases outside the gene matches: 8. In the original workflow: Nucleated cell counts were estimated from reference gene primer amplification. The protocol was immunoSEQ multiplex PCR, while the TCRdb copy is restricted to in-frame clones and leaves out a portion. V, J and clone size were drawn from that table, and D and trimming were deduced from the DNA. This table holds under 300,000 clones, almost 90% found once. Patients of the Seattle cohort, enrolled during active infection, were followed longitudinally.

Material: peripheral blood. This clonotype originated in a woman between 55 and 75 years old with COVID-19, enrolled during active disease. V usage is TRBV27 and J usage is TRBJ1-5; TRBD1 agrees at 11 bases. CDR3 sequence (DNA): TGTGCCAGCAGGCCTGGGACAGGGGGGACGAGCAATCAGCCCCAGCATTTT. As protein: CASRPGTGGTSNQPQHF.